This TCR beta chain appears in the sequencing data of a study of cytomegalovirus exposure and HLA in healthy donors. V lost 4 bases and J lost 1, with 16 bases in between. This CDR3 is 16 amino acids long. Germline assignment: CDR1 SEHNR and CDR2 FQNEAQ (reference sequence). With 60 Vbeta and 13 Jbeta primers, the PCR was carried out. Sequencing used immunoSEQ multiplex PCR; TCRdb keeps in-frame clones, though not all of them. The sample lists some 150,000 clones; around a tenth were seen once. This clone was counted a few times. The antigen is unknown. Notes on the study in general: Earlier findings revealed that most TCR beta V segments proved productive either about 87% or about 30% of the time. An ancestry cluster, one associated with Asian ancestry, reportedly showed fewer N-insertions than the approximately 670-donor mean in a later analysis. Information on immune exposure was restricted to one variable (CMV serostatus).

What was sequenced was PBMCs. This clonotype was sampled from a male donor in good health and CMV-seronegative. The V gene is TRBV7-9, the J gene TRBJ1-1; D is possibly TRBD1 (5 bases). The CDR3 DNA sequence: TGTGCCAGCAGCTCCAGACTGAGGGGAGGGAACACTGAAGCTTTCTTT. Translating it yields CASSSRLRGGNTEAFF.